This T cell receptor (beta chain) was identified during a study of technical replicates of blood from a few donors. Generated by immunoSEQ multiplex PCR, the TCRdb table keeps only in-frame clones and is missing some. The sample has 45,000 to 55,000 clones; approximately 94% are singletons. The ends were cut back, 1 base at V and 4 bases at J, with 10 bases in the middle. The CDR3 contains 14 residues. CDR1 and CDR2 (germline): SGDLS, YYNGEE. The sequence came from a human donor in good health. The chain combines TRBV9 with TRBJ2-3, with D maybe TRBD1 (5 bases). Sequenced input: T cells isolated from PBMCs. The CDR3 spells CASSVQGNPDTQYF. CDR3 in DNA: TGTGCCAGCAGCGTACAGGGAAACCCAGATACGCAGTATTTT.